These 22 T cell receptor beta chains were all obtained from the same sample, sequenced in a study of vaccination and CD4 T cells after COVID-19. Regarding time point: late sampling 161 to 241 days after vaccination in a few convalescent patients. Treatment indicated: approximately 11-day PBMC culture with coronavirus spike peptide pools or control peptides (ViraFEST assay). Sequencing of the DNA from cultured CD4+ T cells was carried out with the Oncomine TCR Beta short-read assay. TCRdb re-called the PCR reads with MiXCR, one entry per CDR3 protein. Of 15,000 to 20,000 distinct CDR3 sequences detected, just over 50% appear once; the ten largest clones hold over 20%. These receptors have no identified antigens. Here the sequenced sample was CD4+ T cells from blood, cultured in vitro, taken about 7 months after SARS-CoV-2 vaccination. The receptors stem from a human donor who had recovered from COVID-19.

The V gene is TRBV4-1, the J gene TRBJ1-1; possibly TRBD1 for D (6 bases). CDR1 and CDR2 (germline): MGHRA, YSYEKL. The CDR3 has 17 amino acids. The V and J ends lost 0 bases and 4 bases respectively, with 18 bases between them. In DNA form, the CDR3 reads TGCGCCAGCAGCCAAGAAAGGAGAGGGAGGGGGGGCACTGAAGCTTTCTTT. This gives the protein CASSQERRGRGGTEAFF.

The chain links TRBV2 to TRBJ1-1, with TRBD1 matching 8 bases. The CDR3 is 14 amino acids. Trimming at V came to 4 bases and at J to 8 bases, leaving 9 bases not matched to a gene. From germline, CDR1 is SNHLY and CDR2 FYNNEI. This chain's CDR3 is CASSGSYRTGEAFF. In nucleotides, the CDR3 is TGTGCCAGCAGTGGGTCATACAGGACAGGGGAAGCTTTCTTT.

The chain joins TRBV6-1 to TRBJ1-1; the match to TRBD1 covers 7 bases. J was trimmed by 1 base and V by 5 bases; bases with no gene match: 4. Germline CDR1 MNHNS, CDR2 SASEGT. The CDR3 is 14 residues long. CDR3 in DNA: TGTGCCAGCAGTCAACACAGGGGGAACACTGAAGCTTTCTTT. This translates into CASSQHRGNTEAFF.

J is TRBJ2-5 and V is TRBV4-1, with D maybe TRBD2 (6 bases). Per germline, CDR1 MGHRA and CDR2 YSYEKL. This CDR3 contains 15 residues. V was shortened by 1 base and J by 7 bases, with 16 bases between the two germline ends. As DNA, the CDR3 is TGCGCCAGCAGCCAAGGTTGGGCTAGCGACAGGACCCAGTACTTC. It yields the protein CASSQGWASDRTQYF.

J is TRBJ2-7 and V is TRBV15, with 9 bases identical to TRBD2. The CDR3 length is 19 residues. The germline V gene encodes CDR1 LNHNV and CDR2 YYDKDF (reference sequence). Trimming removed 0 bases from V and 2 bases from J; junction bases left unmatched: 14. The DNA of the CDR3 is TGTGCCACCAGCAGAGAAGGTTTGGTAGCGGGAGAGTTTCCCTACGAGCAGTACTTC. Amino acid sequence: CATSREGLVAGEFPYEQYF.

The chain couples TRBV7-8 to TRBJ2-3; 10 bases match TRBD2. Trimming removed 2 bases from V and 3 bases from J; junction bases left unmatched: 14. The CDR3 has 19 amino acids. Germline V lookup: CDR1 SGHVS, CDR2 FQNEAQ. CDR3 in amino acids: CASSLWEQPSGGATDTQYF. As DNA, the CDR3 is TGTGCCAGCAGCTTATGGGAGCAACCGAGCGGGGGGGCAACAGATACGCAGTATTTT.

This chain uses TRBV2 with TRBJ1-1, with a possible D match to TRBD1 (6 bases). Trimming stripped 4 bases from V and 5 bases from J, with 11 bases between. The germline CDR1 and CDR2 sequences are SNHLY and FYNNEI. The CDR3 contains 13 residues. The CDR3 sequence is CASSAGEGTEAFF. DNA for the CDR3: TGTGCCAGCAGTGCAGGGGAAGGGACTGAAGCTTTCTTT.

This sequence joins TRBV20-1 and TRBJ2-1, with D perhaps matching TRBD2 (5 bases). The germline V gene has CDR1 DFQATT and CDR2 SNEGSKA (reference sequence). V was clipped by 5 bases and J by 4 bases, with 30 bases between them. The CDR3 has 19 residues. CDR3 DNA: TGCAGTGCTCAGACACGGGAATCTGGAAGGGTCGGCTTATACAATGAGCAGTTCTTC. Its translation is CSAQTRESGRVGLYNEQFF.

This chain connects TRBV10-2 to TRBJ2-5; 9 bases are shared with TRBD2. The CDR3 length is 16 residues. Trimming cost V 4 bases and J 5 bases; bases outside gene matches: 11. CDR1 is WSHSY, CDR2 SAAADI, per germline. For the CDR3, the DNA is TGCGCCAGCAGTGGGATGGGCGGGGGGGCCCAGGAGACCCAGTACTTC. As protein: CASSGMGGGAQETQYF.

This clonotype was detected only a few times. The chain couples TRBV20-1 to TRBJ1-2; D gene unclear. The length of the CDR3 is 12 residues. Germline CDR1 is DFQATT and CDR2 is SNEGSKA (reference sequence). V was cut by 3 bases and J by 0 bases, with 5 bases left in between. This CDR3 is CSASQTNYGYTF. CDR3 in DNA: TGCAGTGCTAGCCAGACTAACTATGGCTACACCTTC.

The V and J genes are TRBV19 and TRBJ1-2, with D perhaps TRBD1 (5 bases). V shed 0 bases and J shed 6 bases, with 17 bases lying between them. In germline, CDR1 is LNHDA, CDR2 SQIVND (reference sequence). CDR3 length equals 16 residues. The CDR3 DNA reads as TGTGCCAGTAGTATAGATCTTGTGTCAGGGTCTCATGGCTACACCTTC. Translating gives CASSIDLVSGSHGYTF.

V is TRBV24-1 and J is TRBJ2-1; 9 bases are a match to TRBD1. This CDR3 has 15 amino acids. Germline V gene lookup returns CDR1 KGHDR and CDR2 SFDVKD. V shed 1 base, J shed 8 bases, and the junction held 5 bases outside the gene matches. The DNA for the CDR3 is TGTGCCACCAGTGATTTAGGGACAGGGAGGGATGAGCAGTTCTTC. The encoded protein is CATSDLGTGRDEQFF.

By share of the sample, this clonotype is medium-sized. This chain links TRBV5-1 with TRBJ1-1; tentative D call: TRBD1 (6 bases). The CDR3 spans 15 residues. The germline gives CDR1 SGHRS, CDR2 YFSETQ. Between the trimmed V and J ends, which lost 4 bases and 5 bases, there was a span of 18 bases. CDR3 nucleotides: TGCGCCAGCAGCGGGGGTCGGGGGCTTGATACTGAAGCTTTCTTT. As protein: CASSGGRGLDTEAFF.

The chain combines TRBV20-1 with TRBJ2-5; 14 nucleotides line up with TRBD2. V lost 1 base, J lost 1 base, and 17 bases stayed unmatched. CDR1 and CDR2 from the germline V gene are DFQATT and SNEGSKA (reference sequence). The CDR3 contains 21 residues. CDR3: CSARVPLATSGRAGAQETQYF. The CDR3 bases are TGCAGTGCTAGAGTACCGCTCGCGACTAGCGGGAGGGCCGGGGCCCAAGAGACCCAGTACTTC.

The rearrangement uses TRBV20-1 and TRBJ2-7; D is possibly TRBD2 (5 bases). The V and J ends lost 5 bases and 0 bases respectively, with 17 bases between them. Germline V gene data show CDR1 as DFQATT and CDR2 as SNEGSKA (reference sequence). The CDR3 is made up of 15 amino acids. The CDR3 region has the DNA TGCAGTGCTCATGCAGTTAGCGTTAGCTCCTACGAGCAGTACTTC. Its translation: CSAHAVSVSSYEQYF.

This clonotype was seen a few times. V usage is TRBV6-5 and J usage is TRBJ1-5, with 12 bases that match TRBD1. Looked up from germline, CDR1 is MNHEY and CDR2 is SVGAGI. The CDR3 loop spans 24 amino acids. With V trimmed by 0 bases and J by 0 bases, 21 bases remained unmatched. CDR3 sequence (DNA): TGTGCCAGCAGTTACTCGATAACTACGGAGATCCGGGACAGGGGGCCGTATAGCAATCAGCCCCAGCATTTT. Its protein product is CASSYSITTEIRDRGPYSNQPQHF.

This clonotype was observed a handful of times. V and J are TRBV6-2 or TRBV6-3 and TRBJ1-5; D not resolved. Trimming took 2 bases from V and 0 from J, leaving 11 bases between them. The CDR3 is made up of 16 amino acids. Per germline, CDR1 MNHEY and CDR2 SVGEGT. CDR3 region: CASSYMAVYSNQPQHF. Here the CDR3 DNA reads TGTGCCAGCAGTTACATGGCAGTTTATAGCAATCAGCCCCAGCATTTT.

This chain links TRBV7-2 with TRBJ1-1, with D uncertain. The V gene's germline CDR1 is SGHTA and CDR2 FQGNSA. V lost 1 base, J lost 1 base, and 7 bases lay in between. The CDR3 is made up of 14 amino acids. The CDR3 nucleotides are TGTGCCAGCAGCTTAGAGACACAGAACACTGAAGCTTTCTTT. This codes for CASSLETQNTEAFF.

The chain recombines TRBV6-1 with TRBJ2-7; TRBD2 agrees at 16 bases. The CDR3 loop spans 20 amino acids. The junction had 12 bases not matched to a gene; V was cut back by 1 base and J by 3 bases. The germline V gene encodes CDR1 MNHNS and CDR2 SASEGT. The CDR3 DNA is TGTGCCAGCAGTGAAGGTTCCGGGACTAGCGGGAGGGCCGGAGGCTACGAGCAGTACTTC. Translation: CASSEGSGTSGRAGGYEQYF.

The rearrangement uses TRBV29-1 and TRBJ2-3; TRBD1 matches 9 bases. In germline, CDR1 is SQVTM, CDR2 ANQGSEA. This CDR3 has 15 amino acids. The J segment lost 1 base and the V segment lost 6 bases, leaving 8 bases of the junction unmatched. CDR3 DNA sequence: TGCAGCGTGACCGGAACAGGGGGCCGCACAGATACGCAGTATTTT. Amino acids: CSVTGTGGRTDTQYF.

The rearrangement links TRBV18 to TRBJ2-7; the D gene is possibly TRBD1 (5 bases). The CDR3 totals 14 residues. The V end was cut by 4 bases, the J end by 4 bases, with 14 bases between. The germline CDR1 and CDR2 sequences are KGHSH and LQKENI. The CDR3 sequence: CASSLRGLGYEQYF. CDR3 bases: TGTGCCAGCTCACTAAGGGGCTTGGGGTACGAGCAGTACTTC.

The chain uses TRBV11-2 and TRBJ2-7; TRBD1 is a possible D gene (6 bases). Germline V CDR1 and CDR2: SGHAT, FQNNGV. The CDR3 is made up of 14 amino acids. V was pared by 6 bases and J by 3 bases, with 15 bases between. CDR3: CASRPGGRGYEQYF. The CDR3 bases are TGTGCCAGCAGGCCTGGCGGCAGGGGCTACGAGCAGTACTTC.